The 6 T cell receptor beta chains given below trace back to one sample, sequenced in a study of early T cells in non-severe SARS-CoV-2 infection. MiXCR was run by TCRdb on the 5' RACE reads, yielding one entry per CDR3 protein. The sample carries about 54,000 distinct CDR3 sequences, roughly 7.6% recorded once. Source: whole blood, taken at baseline. The receptors shown here come from an adult who was a healthcare worker with PCR-confirmed SARS-CoV-2 infection or an uninfected control (not recorded which).

The sample holds many counts of this clonotype. The CDR3 loop reads CASSQDRQPQGAYEQYF. The DNA of the CDR3 is TGTGCCAGCAGCCAAGATCGGCAGCCCCAAGGCGCCTACGAGCAGTACTTC. This chain links TRBV3-1 with TRBJ2-7; D unresolved. CDR3 size: 17 residues. The germline V and J ends were trimmed by 0 bases and 2 bases, with 17 bases remaining between them. Germline loops: CDR1 LGHDT, CDR2 YNNKEL (reference sequence).

This clonotype was observed many times. V usage is TRBV20-1 and J usage is TRBJ2-5; D is uncertain. The CDR3 is 12 residues long. Germline V gene lookup returns CDR1 DFQATT and CDR2 SNEGSKA (reference sequence). Trimming cost V 2 bases and J 5 bases, with 9 bases left between them. The CDR3 DNA sequence: TGCAGTGCTAGATCACCTGGCGAGACCCAGTACTTC. As protein: CSARSPGETQYF.

This clonotype was observed a handful of times. The rearrangement joins TRBV6-1 to TRBJ2-5; TRBD1 is a possible D gene (6 bases). The CDR3 sequence is 19 residues long. Trimming took 4 bases from V and 4 from J, leaving 28 bases between them. CDR1 MNHNS and CDR2 SASEGT come from the germline V gene. The CDR3 is CASSGTSKVSGAISETQYF. CDR3 DNA: TGTGCCAGCAGTGGAACTAGTAAGGTGTCAGGGGCGATTTCAGAGACCCAGTACTTC.

Ten or more counts support this clonotype. The gene calls are TRBV11-1 and TRBJ2-2; D gene uncertain. The V and J ends lost 4 bases and 6 bases respectively, with 9 bases between them. This CDR3 spans 13 amino acids. The germline V gene has CDR1 SGHAT and CDR2 FQDESV (reference sequence). CDR3 protein: CASSSFEAGELFF. The CDR3 DNA is TGTGCCAGCAGCTCCTTCGAGGCCGGGGAGCTGTTTTTT.

This clonotype was picked up many times. The chain employs TRBV28 and TRBJ2-3; the match to TRBD2 covers 7 bases. The germline CDR1 and CDR2 sequences are MDHEN and SYDVKM. The CDR3 has 15 amino acids. V lost 7 bases to trimming and J lost 2 bases; unmatched junction nucleotides: 9. This CDR3 reads CASKGAGRFTDTQYF. CDR3 bases: TGTGCCAGCAAAGGAGCGGGAAGGTTCACAGATACGCAGTATTTT.

The J gene is TRBJ2-1, the V gene TRBV7-9; 14 bases are a match to TRBD2. The germline V gene has CDR1 SEHNR and CDR2 FQNEAQ (reference sequence). V shed 7 bases and J 6 bases; nucleotides not matched to a gene: 8. The CDR3 sequence is 16 residues long. The CDR3 reads CASTFVGLAGVNEQFF. As DNA, the CDR3 is TGTGCCAGCACCTTCGTGGGACTAGCGGGAGTCAATGAGCAGTTCTTC.